The 14 T cell receptor beta chains below come from one sample, sequenced in a study of OX40 agonist ivuxolimab in advanced cancers. The library relied on the immunoSEQ multiplex PCR assay. The clones in this table, taken by TCRdb from immuneACCESS, are in-frame only. Not every clone is retained; where verified, under half of the shortfall comes from an unresolved V gene, and the cause of the rest is unknown. For this sample there are around 150 clones; around 90% appear just once. About 14% of the sample belongs to the ten largest clones. The sample was collected in a trial of the OX40 agonist ivuxolimab. These receptors were collected from an adult with an advanced solid tumor such as melanoma, head and neck, liver or kidney cancer.

The V gene is TRBV11-3, the J gene TRBJ1-1, with 8 bases aligning to TRBD1. V gave up 5 bases and J gave up 2 bases; unmatched junction bases: 7. The germline gives CDR1 SGHNT, CDR2 YENEEA. This CDR3 has 15 amino acids. The CDR3 spells CASSARQGPNTEAFF. CDR3 coding DNA: TGTGCCAGCAGCGCACGACAGGGGCCCAACACTGAAGCTTTCTTT.

V usage is TRBV11-3 and J usage is TRBJ2-1; D unresolved. The V end lost 5 bases, the J end lost 0 bases, and 17 bases lay between the germline ends. CDR3 length equals 17 residues. CDR1 and CDR2 from the germline V gene are SGHNT and YENEEA. The CDR3 DNA is TGTGCCAGCAGCCACCTTGGAAGCGCGAGCTCCTACAATGAGCAGTTCTTC. This encodes CASSHLGSASSYNEQFF.

The V and J genes are TRBV7-4 and TRBJ2-3; D is possibly TRBD2 (5 bases). The length of the CDR3 is 15 residues. The germline CDR1 and CDR2 sequences are SGHVT and SQSDAQ. The V and J ends lost 6 bases and 0 bases respectively, with 13 bases between them. DNA for the CDR3: TGTGCCAGCAGTTCCCCCGGGGTTAGCACAGATACGCAGTATTTT. Protein: CASSSPGVSTDTQYF. The full variable domain, with the rest looked up from reference TRBV7-4 and TRBJ2-3, is GAGVSQSPRYKVAKRGRDVALRCDSISGHVTLYWYRQTLGQGSEVLTYSQSDAQRDKSGRPSGRFSAERPERSVSTLKIQRTEQGDSAVYLCASSSPGVSTDTQYFGPGTRLTVL.

V is TRBV23-1 and J is TRBJ1-4; D is unclear. TRBV23-1 is reported as an ORF; its role is uncertain. V was cut by 6 bases and J by 4 bases, with 9 bases left in between. The CDR3 totals 13 residues. CDR3 coding DNA: TGCGCCAGCAGCTTAAGGGTTAATGAAAAACTGTTTTTT. This encodes CASSLRVNEKLFF.

The CDR3 DNA follows: TGTGCCAGTAGTATAAACTCCGGGGAGACCCAGTACTTC. It yields the protein CASSINSGETQYF. The chain has TRBV19 and TRBJ2-5; D not resolved. The CDR3 runs 13 residues. V lost 2 bases and J 5 bases, leaving 9 bases between the germline ends. Looked up from germline, CDR1 is LNHDA and CDR2 is SQIVND (reference sequence).

J is TRBJ2-5 and V is TRBV7-4; 9 nucleotides align to TRBD1. V lost 5 bases and J lost 7; bases outside the gene matches: 5. Germline CDR1 and CDR2: SGHVT and SQSDAQ. The CDR3 is 13 residues long. The CDR3 bases are TGTGCCAGCAGCCTACAGGGACAGGGGACCCAGTACTTC. This translates into CASSLQGQGTQYF.

This chain connects TRBV6-8 to TRBJ2-7; D is uncertain. The germline CDR1 and CDR2 sequences are MNHGY and SAAAGT. This CDR3 spans 13 amino acids. V was clipped by 7 bases and J by 2 bases, with 12 bases between them. The DNA of the CDR3 is TGTGCCAGCAATCTGACGCCTGCCTACGAGCAGTACTTC. This codes for CASNLTPAYEQYF.

This chain connects TRBV6-1 to TRBJ1-1; D uncertain. Trimming pared 1 base from V and 6 bases from J, leaving 9 bases between. The CDR3 covers 13 residues. The germline V gene encodes CDR1 MNHNS and CDR2 SASEGT. The CDR3 sequence is CASSEDLGPEAFF. For the CDR3, the DNA is TGTGCCAGCAGTGAAGATTTGGGTCCTGAAGCTTTCTTT.

This clone was seen once. The chain combines TRBV6-8 with TRBJ2-1; 11 bases align to TRBD1. V was pared by 7 bases and J by 7 bases, with 6 bases of the junction left unmatched. CDR1 and CDR2 from the germline V gene are MNHGY and SAAAGT. This CDR3 is built from 14 residues. CDR3: CASIRDRGNNEQFF. The CDR3, as DNA: TGTGCCAGCATCCGGGACAGGGGGAATAATGAGCAGTTCTTC.

J is TRBJ2-5 and V is TRBV6-8; D is perhaps TRBD2 (7 bases). Trimming cost V 5 bases and J 7 bases, with 17 bases left between them. The CDR3 totals 14 residues. Germline V CDR1 and CDR2: MNHGY, SAAAGT. The CDR3: CASSEGGSVVTQYF. The CDR3, as DNA: TGTGCCAGCAGTGAGGGGGGGTCCGTGGTGACCCAGTACTTC.

The V and J genes are TRBV7-5 and TRBJ1-3. TRBV7-5 is reported as a pseudogene. This CDR3 region has 15 residues. The CDR3 sequence is CASSLDGGLGNTIYF. Here the CDR3 DNA reads TGTGCCAGCAGCTTGGACGGGGGGCTAGGAAACACCATATATTTT.

V usage is TRBV6-8 and J usage is TRBJ1-1; possible D gene TRBD1, 6 bases. V was pared by 7 bases and J by 4 bases, with 13 bases between. Per the germline V gene, CDR1 is MNHGY and CDR2 is SAAAGT. The CDR3 has 13 residues. For the CDR3, the DNA is TGTGCCAGCAATAAGCAGGGGAGCACTGAAGCTTTCTTT. Protein product: CASNKQGSTEAFF.

The CDR3 nucleotides read TGTGCCAGCAGTAATAGTATAGATTCCTACGAGCAGTACTTC. Its protein is CASSNSIDSYEQYF. This chain uses TRBV11-3 with TRBJ2-7; D call uncertain. This CDR3 is built from 14 residues. CDR1 is SGHNT, CDR2 YENEEA, per germline. V was cut by 6 bases and J by 1 base, with 13 bases left in between.

This chain joins TRBV27 and TRBJ1-2; D not certain. Per the germline V gene, CDR1 is MNHEY and CDR2 is SMNVEV (reference sequence). The CDR3 is 13 amino acids. The V end lost 5 bases, the J end lost 5 bases, and 12 bases lay between the germline ends. The CDR3 coding sequence is TGTGCCAGCAGTCCCAGCGGGAGTTATGGCTACACCTTC. Translating it yields CASSPSGSYGYTF.